This T cell receptor beta chain originates from a study of blood T cell repertoires in COVID-19. Across the study: Acute and convalescent COVID-19 samples came from the United States, Italy and Spain. T cells, B-cell-depleted T cells, or PBMCs provided the cDNA or gDNA that served as material.

Original data processing: Researchers report that nucleated cell counts were estimated from reference gene primer amplification. The data were produced by immunoSEQ multiplex PCR, yet TCRdb's version contains in-frame clones alone and is incomplete. For V, J and clone size, that table is used; D and trimming come from the DNA. The sample has about 44,000 clones, approximately 79% seen once. Trimming cost V 0 bases and J 0 bases; bases outside gene matches: 7. The germline gives CDR1 LNHNV, CDR2 YYDKDF (reference sequence). This CDR3 is built from 18 residues. This receptor was taken from a human donor in a cohort sampled during active COVID-19. The V gene is TRBV15, the J gene TRBJ2-1; TRBD2 aligns across 8 bases. The sample was peripheral blood. CDR3 amino acids: CATSRDFGGGSSYNEQFF. CDR3 bases: TGTGCCACCAGCAGAGATTTTGGCGGGGGGTCCTCCTACAATGAGCAGTTCTTC. Full variable domain (remainder filled in from reference TRBV15 and TRBJ2-1): DAMVIQNPRYQVTQFGKPVTLSCSQTLNHNVMYWYQQKSSQAPKLLFHYYDKDFNNEADTPDNFQSRRPNTSFCFLDIRSPGLGDTAMYLCATSRDFGGGSSYNEQFFGPGTRLTVL.